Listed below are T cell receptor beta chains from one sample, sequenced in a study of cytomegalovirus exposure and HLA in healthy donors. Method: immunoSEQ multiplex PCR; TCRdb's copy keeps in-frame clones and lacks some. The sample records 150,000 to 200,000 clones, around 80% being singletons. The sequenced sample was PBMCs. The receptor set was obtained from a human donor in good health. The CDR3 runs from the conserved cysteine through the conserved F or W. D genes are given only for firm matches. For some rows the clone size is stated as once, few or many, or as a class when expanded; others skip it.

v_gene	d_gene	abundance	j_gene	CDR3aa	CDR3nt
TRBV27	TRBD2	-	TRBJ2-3	CASTLRRGSTDTQYF	TGTGCCAGCACGTTGAGGCGGGGGAGCACAGATACGCAGTATTTT
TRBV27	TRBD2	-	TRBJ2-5	CAGSRIGTSVRQETQYF	TGTGCCGGCAGCCGAATCGGGACTAGCGTTCGGCAAGAGACCCAGTACTTC
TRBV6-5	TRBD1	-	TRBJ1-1	CASSRDRLNTEAFF	TGTGCCAGCAGTCGGGACAGGTTGAACACTGAAGCTTTCTTT
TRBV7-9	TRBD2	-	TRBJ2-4	CSSSQPGGRAKNIQYF	TGTTCCAGCAGCCAACCCGGGGGGAGGGCCAAAAACATTCAGTACTTC
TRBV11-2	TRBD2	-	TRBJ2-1	CASSFRAGAYNEQFF	TGTGCCAGCAGCTTCCGAGCGGGGGCCTACAATGAGCAGTTCTTC
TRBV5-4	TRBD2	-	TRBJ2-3	CASSRNSGGVRDTQYF	TGTGCCAGCAGCCGAAATAGCGGGGGGGTTAGAGATACGCAGTATTTT
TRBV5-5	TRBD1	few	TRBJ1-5	CASSSGQGAQPQHF	TGTGCCAGCAGCTCCGGACAGGGGGCCCAGCCCCAGCATTTT
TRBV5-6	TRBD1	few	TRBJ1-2	CASSLNRGGDGYTF	TGTGCCAGCAGCTTAAACAGGGGAGGCGATGGCTACACCTTC
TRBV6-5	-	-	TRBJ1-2	CASSFIDRSYGYTF	TGTGCCAGCAGCTTTATAGACAGATCCTATGGCTACACCTTC
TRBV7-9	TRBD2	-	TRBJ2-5	CASSLDKRGRAETQYF	TGTGCCAGCAGCTTAGATAAGCGGGGGCGGGCGGAGACCCAGTACTTC
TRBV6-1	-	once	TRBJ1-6	CASSGSRGSYNSPLHF	TGTGCCAGCAGTGGGTCCAGGGGCTCCTATAATTCACCCCTCCACTTT
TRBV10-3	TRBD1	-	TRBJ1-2	CAISVAVGRQGVEGYTF	TGTGCCATCAGTGTAGCCGTCGGGAGACAGGGAGTAGAGGGCTACACCTTC
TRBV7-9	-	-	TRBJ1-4	CASSLDSYNEKLFF	TGTGCCAGCAGCCTGGACAGCTATAATGAAAAACTGTTTTTT
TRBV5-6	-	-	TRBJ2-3	CASSPGHTDTQYF	TGTGCCAGCAGCCCGGGACATACAGATACGCAGTATTTT
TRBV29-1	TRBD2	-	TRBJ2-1	CSVTGLAEAYNEQFF	TGCAGCGTGACCGGACTAGCGGAGGCCTACAATGAGCAGTTCTTC
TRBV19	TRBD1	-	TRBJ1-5	CASSPGQGANSNQPQHF	TGTGCCAGTAGTCCCGGACAGGGGGCGAACAGCAATCAGCCCCAGCATTTT
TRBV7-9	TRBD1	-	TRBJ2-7	CASSPRGQGVYEQYF	TGTGCCAGCAGTCCGAGGGGACAGGGGGTTTACGAGCAGTACTTC
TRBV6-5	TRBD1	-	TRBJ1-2	CASSSVYRTGIGYTF	TGTGCCAGCAGTTCTGTGTACCGGACAGGGATCGGCTACACCTTC
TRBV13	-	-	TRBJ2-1	CASSSESQVGNEQFF	TGTGCCAGCAGCTCCGAGAGCCAAGTCGGCAATGAGCAGTTCTTC
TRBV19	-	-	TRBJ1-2	CASTTRVGGHHGYTF	TGTGCCAGTACCACACGGGTCGGGGGGCATCATGGCTACACCTTC
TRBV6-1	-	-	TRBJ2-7	CASSEEGGLIYEQYF	TGTGCCAGCAGCGAAGAAGGAGGGCTAATCTACGAGCAGTACTTC
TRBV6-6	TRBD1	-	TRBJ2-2	CASSTTGGASWELFF	TGTGCCAGCAGTACTACAGGGGGCGCGTCGTGGGAGCTGTTTTTT
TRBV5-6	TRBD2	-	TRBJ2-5	CASSLEAGGRETQYF	TGTGCCAGCAGCTTGGAGGCGGGGGGGCGAGAGACCCAGTACTTC
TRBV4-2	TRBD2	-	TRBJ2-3	CASSQDKAGGSSTDTQYF	TGTGCCAGCAGCCAAGATAAGGCGGGGGGATCTAGCACAGATACGCAGTATTTT
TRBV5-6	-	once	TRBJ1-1	CASSLPQGLNTEAFF	TGTGCCAGCAGCTTACCACAGGGTCTGAACACTGAAGCTTTCTTT
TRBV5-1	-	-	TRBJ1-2	CASSFIIGLNYGYTF	TGCGCCAGCAGCTTTATAATCGGACTGAACTATGGCTACACCTTC
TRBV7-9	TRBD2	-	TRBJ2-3	CASSGRGVITQYF	TGTGCCAGCAGCGGACGGGGGGTAATAACGCAGTATTTT
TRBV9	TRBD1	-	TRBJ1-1	CASSVGTGGVSNTEAFF	TGTGCCAGCAGCGTTGGGACAGGGGGCGTTTCGAACACTGAAGCTTTCTTT
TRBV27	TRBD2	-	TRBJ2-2	CASSSPGGAYGELFF	TGTGCCAGCAGTTCCCCCGGGGGGGCCTACGGGGAGCTGTTTTTT
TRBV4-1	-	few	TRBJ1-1	CASSQVGDSEAFF	TGCGCCAGCAGCCAAGTCGGGGATTCTGAAGCTTTCTTT
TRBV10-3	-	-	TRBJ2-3	CAISESGARSTDTQYF	TGTGCCATCAGTGAGTCAGGGGCCCGAAGCACAGATACGCAGTATTTT
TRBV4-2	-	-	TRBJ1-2	CASSQDGRNYGYTF	TGTGCCAGCAGCCAAGATGGGAGGAACTATGGCTACACCTTC
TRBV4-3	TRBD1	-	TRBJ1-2	CASSQVLLDRALYYGYTF	TGCGCCAGCAGCCAAGTGCTCTTGGACAGGGCTCTATACTATGGCTACACCTTC
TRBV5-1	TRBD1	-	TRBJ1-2	CASSPRQGVSSGYTF	TGCGCCAGCAGCCCTAGACAGGGGGTGTCTAGTGGCTACACCTTC
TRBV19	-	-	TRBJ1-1	CASSMAGGFGTEAFF	TGTGCCAGTAGTATGGCGGGGGGCTTTGGCACTGAAGCTTTCTTT
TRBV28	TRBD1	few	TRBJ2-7	CASTHGQGTEYEQYF	TGTGCCAGCACCCACGGACAGGGCACTGAATACGAGCAGTACTTC
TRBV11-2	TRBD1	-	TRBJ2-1	CASSSGDRYNEQFF	TGTGCCAGCAGCTCCGGGGACAGATACAATGAGCAGTTCTTC
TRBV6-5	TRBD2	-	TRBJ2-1	CASSSTSGVYNEQFF	TGTGCCAGCAGTTCAACTAGCGGGGTCTACAATGAGCAGTTCTTC
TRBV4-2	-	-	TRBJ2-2	CASSPSTGVNTGELFF	TGTGCCAGCAGCCCTTCGACGGGGGTGAACACCGGGGAGCTGTTTTTT
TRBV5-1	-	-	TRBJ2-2	CASSLNSLAGELFF	TGCGCCAGCAGCTTGAATTCGCTAGCCGGGGAGCTGTTTTTT
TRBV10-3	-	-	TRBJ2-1	CAISDQVHEQFF	TGTGCCATCAGCGATCAGGTCCATGAGCAGTTCTTC
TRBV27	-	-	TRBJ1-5	CASSPEGGFASQPQHF	TGTGCCAGCAGTCCCGAAGGGGGATTCGCAAGTCAGCCCCAGCATTTT